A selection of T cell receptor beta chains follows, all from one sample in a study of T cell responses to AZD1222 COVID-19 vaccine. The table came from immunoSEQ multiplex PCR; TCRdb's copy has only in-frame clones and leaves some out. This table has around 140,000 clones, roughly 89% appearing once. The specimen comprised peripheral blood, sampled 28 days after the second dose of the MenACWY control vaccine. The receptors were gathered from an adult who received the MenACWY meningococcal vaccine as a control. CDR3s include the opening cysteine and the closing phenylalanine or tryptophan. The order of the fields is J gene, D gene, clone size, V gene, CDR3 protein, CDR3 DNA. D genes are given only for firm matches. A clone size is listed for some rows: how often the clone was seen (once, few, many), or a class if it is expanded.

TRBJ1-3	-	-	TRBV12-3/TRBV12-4	CASSLGNTIYF	TGTGCCAGCAGTTTGGGAAACACCATATATTTT
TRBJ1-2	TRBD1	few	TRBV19	CASSIPPNRGNNYGYTF	TGTGCCAGTAGTATCCCCCCTAACAGGGGCAACAATTATGGCTACACCTTC
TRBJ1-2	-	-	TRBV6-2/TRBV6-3	CASSTPGDDYGYTF	TGTGCCAGCAGTACCCCAGGGGATGACTATGGCTACACCTTC
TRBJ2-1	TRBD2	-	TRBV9	CASSVVPAGGNGEQFF	TGTGCCAGCAGCGTAGTTCCCGCGGGAGGGAACGGTGAGCAGTTCTTC
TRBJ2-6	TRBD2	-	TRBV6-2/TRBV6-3	CASSYLGTSGISGANVLTF	TGTGCCAGCAGTTATTTAGGGACTAGCGGGATCTCTGGGGCCAACGTCCTGACTTTC
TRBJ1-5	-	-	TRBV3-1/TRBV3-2	CASSQDVSLNQPQHF	TGTGCCAGCAGCCAAGACGTCAGCCTAAATCAGCCCCAGCATTTT
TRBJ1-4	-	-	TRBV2	CAGKGEFNEKLFF	TGTGCCGGGAAGGGAGAGTTTAATGAAAAACTGTTTTTT
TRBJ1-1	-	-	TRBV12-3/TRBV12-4	CASSNWGNTEAFF	TGTGCCAGCAGCAACTGGGGGAACACTGAAGCTTTCTTT
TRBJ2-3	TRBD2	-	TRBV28	CASSRTSGRAQGTQYF	TGTGCCAGCAGCCGAACTAGCGGGAGGGCCCAAGGCACGCAGTATTTT
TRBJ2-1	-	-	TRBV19	CASSIDGSRGNEQFF	TGTGCCAGTAGTATAGATGGGAGCAGGGGCAATGAGCAGTTCTTC
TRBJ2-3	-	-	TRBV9	CASSVGVGSTDTQYF	TGTGCCAGCAGCGTAGGGGTAGGGTCGACAGATACGCAGTATTTT
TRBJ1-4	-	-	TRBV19	CASSLDRDGKLFF	TGTGCCAGTAGCCTAGACCGGGACGGGAAACTGTTTTTT
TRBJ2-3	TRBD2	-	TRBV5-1	CASSTGTSGRGSDTQYF	TGCGCCAGCTCAACTGGGACTAGCGGGAGAGGGTCAGATACGCAGTATTTT
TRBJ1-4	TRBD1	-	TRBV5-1	CASSTGTGNEKLFF	TGCGCCAGCAGCACCGGGACAGGGAATGAAAAACTGTTTTTT
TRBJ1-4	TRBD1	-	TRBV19	CASSPRQGYEKLFF	TGTGCCAGTAGTCCCCGACAGGGTTATGAAAAACTGTTTTTT
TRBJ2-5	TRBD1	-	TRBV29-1	CSVQPRGPLPRAYQETQYF	TGCAGCGTCCAGCCAAGGGGGCCCCTACCTCGGGCCTACCAAGAGACCCAGTACTTC
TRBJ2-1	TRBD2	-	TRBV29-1	CSAISAGGVNEQFF	TGCAGCGCTATTTCAGCGGGGGGGGTCAATGAGCAGTTCTTC
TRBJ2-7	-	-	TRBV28	CASSRQDRYEQYF	TGTGCCAGCAGTAGACAGGACAGATACGAGCAGTACTTC
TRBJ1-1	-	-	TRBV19	CASTPGGFGESTEAFF	TGTGCCAGTACGCCGGGGGGATTTGGGGAGAGCACTGAAGCTTTCTTT
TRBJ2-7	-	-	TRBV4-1	CASSQERQTTYEQYF	TGCGCCAGCAGCCAAGAAAGGCAGACGACCTACGAGCAGTACTTC
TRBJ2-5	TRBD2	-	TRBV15	CATSSDTGTSGGTQYF	TGTGCCACCAGCAGCGATACCGGGACTAGCGGAGGGACCCAGTACTTC
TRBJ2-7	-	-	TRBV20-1	CSVKGPYEQYF	TGCAGTGTTAAAGGGCCCTACGAGCAGTACTTC
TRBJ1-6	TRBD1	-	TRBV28	CASSLTIGTGFSPLHF	TGTGCCAGCAGTTTAACCATCGGGACAGGGTTTTCACCCCTCCACTTT
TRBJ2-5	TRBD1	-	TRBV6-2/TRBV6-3	CASSWRQGVETQYF	TGTGCCAGCAGTTGGCGACAGGGAGTGGAGACCCAGTACTTC
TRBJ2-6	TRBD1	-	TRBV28	CASSTGQGVNGANVLTF	TGTGCCAGCAGTACCGGACAGGGGGTGAATGGGGCCAACGTCCTGACTTTC
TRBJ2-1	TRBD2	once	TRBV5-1	CASSLAGWRGGSGEQFF	TGCGCCAGCAGCTTGGCAGGTTGGCGGGGGGGCTCAGGTGAGCAGTTCTTC
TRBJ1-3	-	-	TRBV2	CASSESNSGNTIYF	TGTGCCAGCAGTGAGAGCAACTCTGGAAACACCATATATTTT
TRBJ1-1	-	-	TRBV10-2	CASNLGGGTEAFF	TGCGCCAGCAATCTCGGCGGCGGCACTGAAGCTTTCTTT
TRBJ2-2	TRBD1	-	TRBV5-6	CASSYRGFGTGELFF	TGTGCCAGCAGCTACAGGGGTTTTGGGACCGGGGAGCTGTTTTTT
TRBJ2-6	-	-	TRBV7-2	CASSLYGANVLTF	TGTGCCAGCAGCTTATATGGGGCCAACGTCCTGACTTTC
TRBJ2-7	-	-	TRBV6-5	CASSPFTGIEQYF	TGTGCCAGCAGCCCCTTCACAGGGATCGAGCAGTACTTC
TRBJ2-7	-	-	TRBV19	CASSKDGVVNEQYF	TGTGCCAGTAGTAAGGACGGAGTTGTCAACGAGCAGTACTTC
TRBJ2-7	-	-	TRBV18	CASSPPGSSYEQYF	TGTGCCAGCTCACCACCCGGGAGCTCCTACGAGCAGTACTTC
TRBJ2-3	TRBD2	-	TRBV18	CASSSGGLTDTQYF	TGTGCCAGCTCATCGGGAGGGCTCACAGATACGCAGTATTTT
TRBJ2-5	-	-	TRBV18	CASSRQRVEQETQYF	TGTGCCAGCTCACGACAGAGGGTGGAACAAGAGACCCAGTACTTC
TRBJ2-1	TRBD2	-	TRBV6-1	CASSEWGEGEQFF	TGTGCCAGCAGTGAGTGGGGGGAGGGTGAGCAGTTCTTC
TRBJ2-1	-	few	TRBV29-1	CSVEDRGRYNEQFF	TGCAGCGTTGAAGATAGGGGCAGATACAATGAGCAGTTCTTC
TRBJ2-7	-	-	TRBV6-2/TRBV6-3	CASSYGQGAYEQYF	TGTGCCAGCAGTTACGGCCAGGGCGCCTACGAGCAGTACTTC
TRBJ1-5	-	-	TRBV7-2	CASSLVASNNQPQHF	TGTGCCAGCAGCTTAGTCGCCTCAAACAATCAGCCCCAGCATTTT
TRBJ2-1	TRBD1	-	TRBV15	CATSIATGGRYNEQFF	TGTGCCACCAGCATCGCAACAGGGGGCAGGTACAATGAGCAGTTCTTC
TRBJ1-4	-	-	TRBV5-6	CASSLATGLNEKLFF	TGTGCCAGCAGCTTGGCAACAGGGTTGAATGAAAAACTGTTTTTT
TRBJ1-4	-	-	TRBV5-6	CASSLRTAATNEKLFF	TGTGCCAGCAGCTTGAGAACAGCCGCAACTAATGAAAAACTGTTTTTT
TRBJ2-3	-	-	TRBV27	CASSLSSGHSTDTQYF	TGTGCCAGCAGTTTATCTAGCGGTCACAGCACAGATACGCAGTATTTT
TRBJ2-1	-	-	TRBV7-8	CASSLGRMGGELSSYNEQFF	TGTGCCAGCAGCTTAGGACGGATGGGGGGAGAGTTGAGTTCCTACAATGAGCAGTTCTTC
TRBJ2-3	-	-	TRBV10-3	CATSRELQGTDTQYF	TGTGCCACTTCCCGGGAGTTGCAAGGCACAGATACGCAGTATTTT
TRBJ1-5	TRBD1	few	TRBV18	CASSPRQGDQPQHF	TGTGCCAGCTCACCAAGACAGGGGGACCAGCCCCAGCATTTT
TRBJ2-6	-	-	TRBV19	CASRKQGAGANVLTF	TGTGCCAGTAGGAAACAGGGTGCTGGGGCCAACGTCCTGACTTTC
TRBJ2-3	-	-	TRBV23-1	CASSQSGRDNKRADTQYF	TGCGCCAGCAGTCAATCGGGCCGGGACAACAAGCGAGCAGATACGCAGTATTTT
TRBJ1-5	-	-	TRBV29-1	CSVVVGINQPQHF	TGCAGCGTGGTGGTGGGAATTAATCAGCCCCAGCATTTT
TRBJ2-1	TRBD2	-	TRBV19	CASRPSGLVFNEQFF	TGTGCCAGTAGGCCCTCGGGACTAGTCTTCAATGAGCAGTTCTTC
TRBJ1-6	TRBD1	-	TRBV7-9	CASSLSRAGTGFNSPLHF	TGTGCCAGCAGCCTGAGCAGGGCTGGGACAGGCTTTAATTCACCCCTCCACTTT
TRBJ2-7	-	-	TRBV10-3	CAIKGGNYDEQYF	TGTGCCATCAAGGGGGGCAATTACGACGAGCAGTACTTC
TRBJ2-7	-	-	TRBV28	CASNTPAGRSPYEQYF	TGTGCCAGCAACACCCCGGCGGGGCGCTCACCCTACGAGCAGTACTTC
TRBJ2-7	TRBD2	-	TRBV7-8	CASSLDLAGPYEQYF	TGTGCCAGCAGCTTAGACCTAGCGGGCCCCTACGAGCAGTACTTC
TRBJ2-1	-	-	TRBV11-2	CASSAATGTGSSYNEQFF	TGTGCCAGCAGCGCAGCTACCGGGACGGGAAGCTCCTACAATGAGCAGTTCTTC